Below, 5 T cell receptor beta chains from the same sample are listed, as sequenced in a study of low-dose radiotherapy and immunotherapy resistance in tumors. Priming of first-strand cDNA relied on TRAV- and TRBV-specific primers (covering alpha and beta chains). TCR amplification ran 15 to 25 PCR cycles using constant-region and V-primer adapter primers. MiXCR, run by TCRdb on the reads, gives a single entry per CDR3 protein. This table has about 39,000 distinct CDR3 sequences, less than 25% appearing once. Time point noted: after trial treatment. The treatment denotes: LDRT plus nivolumab, ipilimumab, low-dose cyclophosphamide and aspirin (RACIN trial). This sample comprised PBMCs, obtained after low-dose radiotherapy plus immunotherapy. These receptors came from a female donor with ovarian cancer.

At least ten counts were recorded for this clonotype. The chain combines TRBV2 with TRBJ1-1; 7 positions agree with TRBD1. CDR3 length equals 14 residues. Germline V gives CDR1 SNHLY, CDR2 FYNNEI. J gave up 1 base and V 6 bases, and 5 bases lay outside the gene matches. CDR3 sequence reads: CASREQGKNTEAFF. The CDR3 coding sequence is TGTGCCAGCAGGGAACAGGGGAAGAACACTGAAGCTTTCTTT.

There are many counts of this clonotype. V usage is TRBV28 and J usage is TRBJ2-7; D is uncertain. Trimming removed 3 bases from V and 3 bases from J, with 9 bases in between. Germline CDR1 is MDHEN and CDR2 is SYDVKM. CDR3 size: 13 residues. The CDR3 DNA reads as TGTGCCAGCAGTTTTCGGAACCGCTACGAGCAGTACTTC. Amino acid sequence: CASSFRNRYEQYF.

This clonotype was recorded at least ten times. This chain connects TRBV29-1 to TRBJ2-5, with 12 nucleotides matching TRBD2. This CDR3 has 15 residues. Trimming took 6 bases from V and 5 from J; bases not matched to a gene: 10. Germline CDR1 SQVTM, CDR2 ANQGSEA. CDR3 residues: CSVAGLAGRLETQYF. The CDR3 region has the DNA TGCAGCGTAGCAGGACTAGCGGGGCGACTGGAGACCCAGTACTTC.

The chain employs TRBV5-6 and TRBJ2-1, with 11 bases fitting TRBD2. Losses at the gene ends were 4 bases for V and 5 bases for J; bases not matched to a gene: 11. Germline V CDR1 and CDR2: SGHDT, YYEEEE. CDR3 length: 17 residues. CDR3 in DNA: TGTGCCAGCAGCGATCCGGGACTAGCGGCCTCGCACAATGAGCAGTTCTTC. This translates into CASSDPGLAASHNEQFF.

This chain joins TRBV18 and TRBJ2-1; D possibly corresponds to TRBD2 (6 bases). Germline CDR1 KGHSH, CDR2 LQKENI. The CDR3 loop spans 14 amino acids. V lost 2 bases and J 4 bases, leaving 9 bases between the germline ends. CDR3 protein: CASSPSGEYNEQFF. For the CDR3, the DNA is TGTGCCAGCTCACCATCGGGGGAGTACAATGAGCAGTTCTTC.